The rows below give T cell receptor beta chains drawn from one sample of a study of early T cells in non-severe SARS-CoV-2 infection. TCRdb reanalysed the 5' RACE reads using MiXCR and keeps one entry per CDR3 protein. The sample records about 30,000 distinct CDR3 sequences, approximately 5.4% being singletons. The sample was whole blood. The receptors derive from an adult who was a healthcare worker with PCR-confirmed SARS-CoV-2 infection or an uninfected control (not recorded which). Each CDR3 is given with its conserved first and last residue. D genes are given only for firm matches. Rows give clone size only sometimes, using once, few, many, or a class for an expanded clone.

clone_size	d_call	v_call	j_call	cdr3_aa	cdr3_nt
few	-	TRBV11-3	TRBJ2-3	CASSSSPGSTDTQYF	TGTGCCAGCAGCTCGTCCCCCGGGAGCACAGATACGCAGTATTTT
few	-	TRBV11-2	TRBJ2-2	CASSYDSFTGELFF	TGTGCCAGCAGCTACGACAGTTTCACCGGGGAGCTGTTTTTT
many	-	TRBV6-5	TRBJ2-7	CASSPGPVPSYEQYF	TGTGCCAGCAGCCCCGGACCCGTTCCTTCCTACGAGCAGTACTTC
-	-	TRBV4-3	TRBJ2-7	CASSQDTDIEIETYEQYF	TGCGCCAGCAGCCAAGACACTGACATCGAGATCGAAACCTACGAGCAGTACTTC
many	TRBD2	TRBV20-1	TRBJ2-7	CSARDSSGAGGGEQYF	TGCAGTGCTAGAGACTCTTCGGGAGCGGGAGGAGGCGAGCAGTACTTC
many	-	TRBV6-2/TRBV6-3	TRBJ2-7	CASSRYYEQYF	TGTGCCAGCAGCCGATACTACGAGCAGTACTTC
many	TRBD2	TRBV20-1	TRBJ2-1	CSARDILADSYNEQFF	TGCAGTGCTAGAGATATTCTAGCGGACTCCTACAATGAGCAGTTCTTC
-	-	TRBV7-6	TRBJ1-6	CASSLDTTLLRPLHF	TGTGCCAGCAGCTTAGATACGACACTGCTGAGGCCCCTCCACTTT
many	-	TRBV27	TRBJ1-6	CASSLQSSYNSPLHF	TGTGCCAGCAGTTTACAGAGCTCCTATAATTCACCCCTCCACTTT
-	-	TRBV20-1	TRBJ2-7	CSAKGQKGSYEQYF	TGCAGTGCTAAGGGGCAAAAAGGGTCCTACGAGCAGTACTTC
few	-	TRBV7-8	TRBJ2-1	CASSPVRRGHNEQFF	TGTGCCAGCAGCCCCGTCAGGCGGGGGCACAATGAGCAGTTCTTC
many	-	TRBV6-2/TRBV6-3	TRBJ2-6	CASSDRRHSGANVLTF	TGTGCCAGCAGTGACCGACGTCACTCTGGGGCCAACGTCCTGACTTTC
few	TRBD2	TRBV29-1	TRBJ2-7	CSVETTSGGAYEQYF	TGCAGCGTTGAAACAACTAGCGGGGGGGCCTACGAGCAGTACTTC
few	-	TRBV19	TRBJ1-6	CASSTRDGPLHF	TGTGCCAGTAGTACGCGGGACGGACCCCTCCACTTT
-	TRBD1	TRBV12-3/TRBV12-4	TRBJ1-1	CATSDRATEAFF	TGTGCCACAAGCGACAGGGCTACTGAAGCTTTCTTT
many	-	TRBV5-5	TRBJ1-5	CASSLEYSNQPQHF	TGTGCCAGCAGCTTAGAGTATAGCAATCAGCCCCAGCATTTT
many	-	TRBV6-2/TRBV6-3	TRBJ2-5	CASWYEETQYF	TGTGCCAGCTGGTATGAAGAGACCCAGTACTTC
few	-	TRBV3-1	TRBJ1-6	CASSRSGVINSPLHF	TGTGCCAGCAGCCGGTCCGGGGTTATAAATTCACCCCTCCACTTT
few	-	TRBV29-1	TRBJ1-1	CSVEVESTEAFF	TGCAGCGTTGAAGTGGAGAGCACTGAAGCTTTCTTT
-	TRBD2	TRBV7-9	TRBJ2-1	CASSTTSGGTSSYNEQFF	TGTGCCAGCAGCACGACTAGCGGGGGGACCTCCTCCTACAATGAGCAGTTCTTC
many	TRBD2	TRBV19	TRBJ2-2	CASSMTGGSTGELFF	TGTGCCAGTAGTATGACGGGAGGCTCTACCGGGGAGCTGTTTTTT
many	-	TRBV20-1	TRBJ1-2	CSARNPLYVDGYTF	TGCAGTGCTAGGAATCCTTTATACGTGGATGGCTACACCTTC
many	TRBD2	TRBV6-2/TRBV6-3	TRBJ2-1	CASSNEAGGYYNEQFF	TGTGCCAGCAGTAACGAAGCGGGGGGATACTACAATGAGCAGTTCTTC
few	-	TRBV11-3	TRBJ1-1	CASSLEAGTEAFF	TGTGCCAGCAGCTTAGAGGCCGGCACTGAAGCTTTCTTT
few	-	TRBV11-2	TRBJ2-1	CASSLSWADLLNNEQFF	TGTGCCAGCAGCTTATCTTGGGCAGACCTACTCAACAATGAGCAGTTCTTC
-	-	TRBV7-9	TRBJ2-3	CASSFVGGRKDTQYF	TGTGCCAGCAGCTTCGTCGGGGGGCGAAAAGATACGCAGTATTTT
many	-	TRBV6-5	TRBJ2-3	CASSNLVGRDTQYF	TGTGCCAGCAGTAACCTGGTGGGAAGGGATACGCAGTATTTT
few	TRBD1	TRBV24-1	TRBJ2-1	CATSGGQGANEQFF	TGTGCCACCAGTGGTGGACAGGGGGCGAATGAGCAGTTCTTC
few	TRBD2	TRBV27	TRBJ2-7	CASSLMGGLAGIRYEQYF	TGTGCCAGCAGTTTGATGGGTGGACTAGCGGGAATCCGATACGAGCAGTACTTC
many	-	TRBV12-3/TRBV12-4	TRBJ2-3	CASSKGGGASTDTQYF	TGTGCCAGCAGCAAAGGCGGCGGAGCTAGCACAGATACGCAGTATTTT
-	-	TRBV7-2	TRBJ2-1	CASSLIGGYEQFF	TGTGCCAGCAGCTTGATAGGGGGTTACGAGCAGTTCTTC
few	TRBD1	TRBV7-6	TRBJ2-3	CASSWTGGTDTQYF	TGTGCCAGCAGCTGGACAGGGGGCACAGATACGCAGTATTTT
many	TRBD1	TRBV10-2	TRBJ1-2	CASRAGGGGYTF	TGCGCCAGCAGGGCAGGGGGCGGTGGCTACACCTTC
-	-	TRBV25-1	TRBJ2-5	CASSDGSGYQETQYF	TGTGCCAGCAGTGATGGTAGCGGTTACCAAGAGACCCAGTACTTC
-	-	TRBV29-1	TRBJ1-1	CSVGMGLNTEAFF	TGCAGCGTCGGTATGGGGTTAAACACTGAAGCTTTCTTT